The sequence of this T cell receptor beta chain was determined in a study of blood T cell repertoires in COVID-19. Across the study: COVID-19 samples, acute and convalescent, were from the United States, Italy and Spain.

In the original analysis: Quantification of nucleated cells was approximated via reference gene primer amplification. TCRdb keeps only in-frame clones here, not all; method: immunoSEQ multiplex PCR. Clone size and the V and J calls come from that table; the DNA yielded D and trimming. The repertoire holds about 270,000 clones, with 85% to 90% as singletons. The CDR3 is 15 amino acids. Unmatched junction bases numbered 5, after V lost 5 bases and J lost 2 bases. Germline V CDR1 and CDR2: KGHSH, LQKENI. This receptor was taken from a woman in her thirties with acute COVID-19. Sequencing used PBMCs or T cells enriched from blood (not recorded which). The rearrangement uses TRBV18 and TRBJ1-3, with TRBD1 matching over 8 bases. The DNA for the CDR3 is TGTGCCAGCTCAGGACAGGGTAAACCTGGAAACACCATATATTTT. This sequence encodes CASSGQGKPGNTIYF.